Detailed here is one T cell receptor beta chain. The sample originates from a study of T cells in Graves' hyperthyroidism and ophthalmopathy. TCR beta CDR3 sequences were amplified from RNA transcripts. The primer set for the first-round RT-PCR of the TCR CDR3 was HTBI. MiXCR was run by TCRdb on the multiplex PCR reads, yielding one entry per CDR3 protein. The table lists 700,000 or so distinct CDR3 sequences, roughly 15% of them singletons. Germline V gene data show CDR1 as DFQATT and CDR2 as SNEGSKA (reference sequence). The junction had 4 bases not matched to a gene; V was cut back by 7 bases and J by 5 bases. The CDR3 has 13 residues. Stable Graves' hyperthyroidism denoted no ophthalmopathy progression over 18 months. Aged 18 to 65, the patients had hyperthyroidism that was newly diagnosed and had lasted under 2 months. Patients showing uncontrolled infection, other autoimmune disease, pregnancy or lactation were ineligible. Each diagnosis was grounded in clinical symptoms, serum thyroxine and TRAb, thyroid ultrasound, and orbital computed tomography.

Sequencing used blood. This chain uses TRBV20-1 with TRBJ2-1; TRBD2 aligns across 11 bases. The receptor was derived from a man between 18 and 35 years old with Graves' hyperthyroidism. CDR3 sequence reads: CSETGLADNEQFF. Here the CDR3 DNA reads TGCAGTGAAACGGGACTAGCGGACAATGAGCAGTTCTTC.